The next 32 T cell receptor beta chains were all read from a single sample in a study of metastatic and nonmetastatic thyroid tumors (dated by TCRdb to the early 2020s). No treatment had been received by any patient before thyroid surgery. The protocol used for the library was PCR. The run used an Illumina HiSeq 4000. Clones were called with MiXCR by TCRdb after fastp trimmed the public reads at Q25, and only in-frame beta chains were retained. This sample has 9,100 or so clones in its table, and roughly 40% of those were observed once. Roughly 33% of the sample is in the top ten clones. The sample comprised tumor tissue. The receptors were sampled from a male donor with papillary thyroid cancer or a benign thyroid nodule (not recorded which). Some clones in this sample may be carry-over from other donors' samples.

The chain employs TRBV28 and TRBJ2-7, with a possible D match to TRBD2 (5 bases). Looked up from germline, CDR1 is MDHEN and CDR2 is SYDVKM. V lost 10 bases and J lost 6, with 19 bases in between. The CDR3 runs to 13 residues. The CDR3 loop reads CANSTGRLGEQYF. In DNA form, the CDR3 reads TGTGCCAACAGCACTGGGAGACTTGGCGAGCAGTACTTC.

This clone is medium-sized within its sample. This chain connects TRBV7-2 to TRBJ2-7, with D hard to call. The CDR3 has 14 residues. V lost 7 bases, J lost 3 bases, and 16 bases lay in between. Germline lookup yields CDR1 SGHTA and CDR2 FQGNSA. DNA for the CDR3: TGTGCCAGCACCCCCTCGCGGAGTCTCTACGAGCAGTACTTC. Its translation is CASTPSRSLYEQYF.

This chain uses TRBV6-2 or TRBV6-3 with TRBJ2-3; 7 bases match TRBD2. V lost 5 bases, J lost 11 bases, and 16 bases stayed unmatched. CDR1 is MNHEY and CDR2 is SVGEGT in the germline V gene. CDR3 length: 15 residues. CDR3 loop: CASSLGLSGHIEQYF. CDR3 nucleotides: TGTGCCAGCAGTCTGGGACTATCGGGGCACATCGAGCAGTATTTT.

The V call is TRBV4-1, the J call TRBJ2-7; the D is unclear. This CDR3 spans 15 amino acids. Trimming cost V 0 bases and J 4 bases, with 13 bases left between them. Germline CDR1 MGHRA, CDR2 YSYEKL. The CDR3 DNA reads as TGCGCCAGCAGCCAAGATGGGCCCAACCCTTACGAGCAGTACTTC. It yields the protein CASSQDGPNPYEQYF.

The CDR3 is CASSPGVGYTF. In nucleotides, the CDR3 is TGTGCCAGCAGCCCAGGGGTTGGCTACACCTTC. This rearrangement joins TRBV6-1 to TRBJ1-2, with a possible D match to TRBD1 (6 bases). Germline CDR1 is MNHNS and CDR2 is SASEGT. The CDR3 has 11 amino acids. V was trimmed by 6 bases and J by 7 bases, leaving 9 bases between them.

This clone was observed a few times. V gene TRBV7-2 combines with J gene TRBJ2-7, with D tentatively TRBD2 (6 bases). The germline gives CDR1 SGHTA, CDR2 FQGNSA. The CDR3 totals 12 residues. Between the trimmed V and J ends, which lost 5 bases and 4 bases, there was a span of 9 bases. DNA for the CDR3: TGTGCCAGCAGCACTGGAGGGTACGAGCAGTACTTC. Its translation: CASSTGGYEQYF.

This chain connects TRBV9 to TRBJ2-7; possible D gene TRBD1, 6 bases. Germline CDR1 reads SGDLS; CDR2 reads YYNGEE. V was cut by 3 bases and J by 5 bases, with 18 bases left in between. CDR3 length: 15 amino acids. CDR3 bases: TGTGCCAGCAGCGCCGGGACATTAGGTAGCAACGAGCAGTACTTC. Protein: CASSAGTLGSNEQYF.

V gene TRBV7-6 combines with J gene TRBJ1-1, with D unclear. The germline CDR1 and CDR2 sequences are SGHVS and FNYEAQ. The V end lost 1 base, the J end lost 1 base, and 7 bases lay between the germline ends. The CDR3 is made up of 14 amino acids. The CDR3 spells CASSLEAGNTEAFF. The CDR3 nucleotides read TGTGCCAGCAGCTTAGAGGCGGGGAACACTGAAGCTTTCTTT.

This clone was detected only a few times. This chain links TRBV12-3 or TRBV12-4 with TRBJ2-7, with a weak D call TRBD1 (6 bases). The V gene lost 4 bases and the J gene lost 0 bases, with 19 bases spanning the gap. CDR3 size: 17 residues. CDR3 in DNA: TGTGCCAGCAGTTCTTACCGGGACACTCAGAGCTCCTACGAGCAGTACTTC. Protein: CASSSYRDTQSSYEQYF.

This clone was counted between two and nine times. The genes are TRBV6-1 and TRBJ2-7; D gene ambiguous. The CDR3 covers 13 residues. Trimming shortened V by 5 bases and J by 6 bases, and 14 bases separated the two germline ends. Germline CDR1 is MNHNS and CDR2 is SASEGT. Here the CDR3 DNA reads TGTGCCAGCAGTTCCCCTCTTGGTGGCGAGCAGTACTTC. Its translation is CASSSPLGGEQYF.

The chain employs TRBV20-1 and TRBJ1-5; no reliable D call. The CDR3 has 14 residues. Germline V lookup: CDR1 DFQATT, CDR2 SNEGSKA (reference sequence). The germline V and J ends were trimmed by 0 bases and 4 bases, with 10 bases remaining between them. Written as DNA, the CDR3 is TGCAGTGCTAGAGATATGCAACGAAATCAGCCCCAGCATTTT. This sequence encodes CSARDMQRNQPQHF.

This clone occurred a few times. The CDR3 bases are TGTGCCAGCAGGCCTCTCCAAAGGACTAGCGGGTCCTACGAGCAGTACGTC. Translation: CASRPLQRTSGSYEQYV. V is TRBV27 and J is TRBJ2-7; TRBD2 agrees at 11 bases. The V gene end was trimmed by 6 bases and the J gene end by 1 base; junction bases not matched to a gene: 11. This CDR3 is 17 amino acids long. CDR1 and CDR2 (germline): MNHEY, SMNVEV (reference sequence).

This clone counts as medium-sized (0.01 to 0.1%). The chain couples TRBV4-2 to TRBJ2-7, with D possibly TRBD1 on 5 matching bases. From germline, CDR1 is LGHNA and CDR2 YNFKEQ. V lost 4 bases to trimming and J lost 5 bases, with 21 bases between them. This CDR3 comprises 16 residues. CDR3 protein: CASSPRGGRNTHEQYF. The CDR3, as DNA: TGTGCCAGCAGCCCTAGGGGTGGCAGGAACACCCACGAGCAGTACTTC.

The gene calls are TRBV7-3 and TRBJ2-3, with 8 bases lining up with TRBD2. CDR3 length: 17 residues. CDR1 SGHTA and CDR2 FQGTGA come from the germline V gene. J lost 5 bases, V lost 0 bases, and 10 bases had no gene match. CDR3 sequence (DNA): TGTGCCAGCAGCTTAACAGGTTCGAGCGGGAGAATAGATACGCAGTATTTT. It specifies CASSLTGSSGRIDTQYF.

This clone was observed a few times. The rearrangement uses TRBV6-1 and TRBJ1-2; 7 bases match TRBD1. Per the germline V gene, CDR1 is MNHNS and CDR2 is SASEGT. The CDR3 consists of 18 residues. The V segment lost 4 bases and the J segment 8 bases; nucleotides outside the gene matches: 22. The CDR3 spells CASSGRTGQMGVIGGYTF. CDR3 nucleotide sequence: TGTGCCAGCAGTGGAAGGACAGGACAAATGGGGGTGATCGGAGGCTACACCTTC.

In this sample, this clone turned up a few times. V and J are TRBV14 and TRBJ2-1, with a weak D call TRBD1 (6 bases). Looked up from germline, CDR1 is SGHDN and CDR2 is FVKESK. Trimming took 1 base from V and 9 from J, leaving 10 bases between them. The length of the CDR3 is 13 residues. The CDR3 loop is CASSQVGGSEQFF. The CDR3 nucleotides are TGTGCCAGCAGCCAAGTTGGGGGCAGTGAGCAGTTCTTC.

This clone was counted only a few times. Compared with germline, one end of the junction differs, possibly owing to a read error. The chain is built from TRBV27 and TRBJ2-7; D unclear. The CDR3 consists of 9 residues. Germline CDR1 is MNHEY and CDR2 is SMNVEV (reference sequence). The CDR3 DNA sequence: TGTGCCAGGGGCTACGAGCAGTACTTT. Encoded protein: CARGYEQYF.

CDR3 loop: CASSRNRDRAKEQYF. In DNA form, the CDR3 reads TGTGCCAGCAGTCGCAACCGGGACAGGGCTAAAGAGCAGTACTTC. The V and J genes are TRBV6-1 and TRBJ2-7; 9 nucleotides align to TRBD1. This CDR3 has 15 amino acids. Per germline, CDR1 MNHNS and CDR2 SASEGT. The trim removed 5 bases at V and 7 bases at J, leaving 12 bases unmatched.

This clone was detected only a few times. In DNA form, the CDR3 reads TGTGCCAGCACGTCGCGGAGAGACAATGGCTACACCTTC. It yields the protein CASTSRRDNGYTF. The chain combines TRBV6-1 with TRBJ1-2; D is unclear. CDR1 is MNHNS, CDR2 SASEGT, per germline. CDR3 length: 13 amino acids. V was trimmed by 7 bases and J by 6 bases, leaving 15 bases between them.

V is TRBV5-4 and J is TRBJ2-1; 7 nucleotides agree with TRBD1. The CDR3 is 17 amino acids. CDR1 is SGHNT and CDR2 is YYREEE in the germline V gene (reference sequence). After removal of 0 bases from V and 8 bases from J, the junction contained 14 bases not matched to a gene. CDR3 in DNA: TGTGCCAGCAGCTTGGGGGGCCCGCGACAGGGCCTTTATGAGCAGTTCTTC. This translates into CASSLGGPRQGLYEQFF.

By proportion, this clone is medium-sized. The V and J genes are TRBV11-2 and TRBJ2-5; D is ambiguous. Trimming stripped 6 bases from V and 2 bases from J, with 10 bases between. The CDR3 covers 13 residues. Germline loops: CDR1 SGHAT, CDR2 FQNNGV. The CDR3 here is CASSEGLQETQYF. CDR3 nucleotide sequence: TGTGCCAGCAGTGAAGGCTTACAAGAGACCCAGTACTTC.

This clone was picked up a small number of times. The chain is built from TRBV30 and TRBJ1-2; D not certain. V shed 5 bases and J shed 1 base, with 14 bases lying between them. There are 14 residues in the CDR3. From germline, CDR1 is GTSNPN and CDR2 SVGIG (reference sequence). The CDR3 DNA reads TGTGCCTGGGAACGGAGCAACGTTAACTATGGCTACACCTTC. Protein sequence: CAWERSNVNYGYTF.

A single count supports this clone. The rearrangement uses TRBV11-1 and TRBJ2-2; D remains unclear. There are 12 residues in the CDR3. The V end lost 3 bases, the J end lost 3 bases, and 2 bases lay between the germline ends. Germline CDR1 SGHAT, CDR2 FQDESV (reference sequence). The CDR3 is CASSFYTGELFF. CDR3 DNA: TGTGCCAGCAGCTTTTACACCGGGGAGCTGTTTTTT.

This clone was seen at least ten times. The chain uses TRBV20-1 and TRBJ2-4, with D unclear. The germline gives CDR1 DFQATT, CDR2 SNEGSKA (reference sequence). The CDR3 has 14 residues. V lost 4 bases and J 0 bases, leaving 10 bases between the germline ends. CDR3 sequence reads: CSATEEVAKNIQYF. In DNA, the CDR3 is TGCAGTGCTACAGAGGAAGTAGCCAAAAACATTCAGTACTTC.

This clone occurred many times. A much larger clone differs from this one at a single base, so this may be a read error. The missing conserved phenylalanine or tryptophan at the end of this CDR3 makes a read error likely. J is TRBJ2-1 and V is TRBV28; D ambiguous. The CDR3 is made up of 11 amino acids. The V end lost 8 bases, the J end lost 6 bases, and 8 bases lay between the germline ends. From germline, CDR1 is MDHEN and CDR2 SYDVKM. The CDR3 bases are TGTGCCAGCGGGCTAGGCAATGAGCAGTTCCTC. It specifies CASGLGNEQFL.

The chain uses TRBV30 and TRBJ1-2, with 7 nucleotides matching TRBD1. After removal of 5 bases from V and 8 bases from J, the junction contained 8 bases not matched to a gene. Germline lookup yields CDR1 GTSNPN and CDR2 SVGIG (reference sequence). The CDR3 sequence is 12 residues long. CDR3 loop: CAWGKGASGYTF. The CDR3 DNA reads as TGTGCCTGGGGGAAGGGGGCTAGCGGCTACACCTTC.

This sequence joins TRBV20-1 and TRBJ1-4, with D uncertain. The CDR3 has 17 residues. V shed 1 base and J shed 7 bases, with 22 bases lying between them. Germline V gene lookup returns CDR1 DFQATT and CDR2 SNEGSKA (reference sequence). CDR3 sequence (DNA): TGCAGTGCTAGAGCGCCACTGTATGCGGGAATAGGTGAAAAACTGTTTTTT. Translated: CSARAPLYAGIGEKLFF.

A few counts support this clone. The chain combines TRBV30 with TRBJ2-7; TRBD2 might be the D (6 bases). CDR3 length: 14 amino acids. Trimming took off 0 bases at V and 6 bases at J, with 15 bases between the two ends. Germline lookup yields CDR1 GTSNPN and CDR2 SVGIG (reference sequence). The CDR3 loop reads CAWSVKRAPGEQYF. The CDR3 region has the DNA TGTGCCTGGAGTGTAAAGCGGGCTCCAGGCGAGCAGTACTTC.

A few counts support this clone. The genes are TRBV27 and TRBJ2-7; TRBD1 matches at 8 bases. CDR1 and CDR2 from the germline V gene are MNHEY and SMNVEV (reference sequence). The CDR3 loop spans 15 amino acids. J lost 3 bases, V lost 2 bases, and 6 bases had no gene match. The CDR3 loop reads CASSLRGDRFYEQYF. Written as DNA, the CDR3 is TGTGCCAGCAGTTTAAGGGGGGACAGGTTCTACGAGCAGTACTTC.

This clone came up a few times. The rearrangement joins TRBV6-2 or TRBV6-3 to TRBJ2-7; weak D call: TRBD1 (5 bases). Deletions cut 2 bases from V and 6 bases from J, with 8 bases between. Germline lookup yields CDR1 MNHEY and CDR2 SVGEGT. The CDR3 has 12 amino acids. DNA of the CDR3: TGTGCCAGCAGTTACAGGGGAAGCGAGCAGTACTTC. This translates into CASSYRGSEQYF.

The chain links TRBV11-1 to TRBJ2-1, with 9 bases lining up with TRBD1. V was clipped by 6 bases and J by 2 bases; unmatched bases: 8. CDR1 is SGHAT, CDR2 FQDESV, per germline (reference sequence). The CDR3 has 16 residues. This CDR3 reads CASSITGGSTYNEQFF. The CDR3 nucleotides are TGTGCCAGCAGTATTACAGGGGGCAGCACCTACAATGAGCAGTTCTTC.

This clone was counted a single time. The CDR3 sequence: CASSAAGSDEQFF. CDR3 sequence (DNA): TGCGCCAGCAGCGCCGCAGGGTCCGATGAGCAGTTCTTC. This chain joins TRBV4-3 and TRBJ2-1; tentative D call: TRBD1 (5 bases). Trimming removed 5 bases at V and 8 bases at J, with 13 bases between. CDR1 and CDR2 (germline): LGHNA, YSLEER. CDR3 length: 13 residues.